The 32 T cell receptor beta chains reported below all come from one sample, sequenced in a study of blood T cells in healthy people across ages (dated by TCRdb to about 2015). The method behind the library was 5' RACE. A second PCR of roughly 7 to 11 cycles was performed with a sample-barcoded 5' primer and a J-beta primer mix. The public reads were reanalyzed by TCRdb: fastp trimming at Q25, MiXCR alignment, in-frame beta chains only. Every distinct CDR3 protein forms one entry, paired with its most common genes and DNA. The table for this sample lists 1.8 million or so distinct CDR3 sequences; 30% to 40% of them were counted only once. The biggest ten clones account for under 30% of the sample. What was sequenced was blood. These receptors came from a human donor in good health.

This clonotype was detected a few times. The chain couples TRBV9 to TRBJ2-5; TRBD2 matches 9 bases. The CDR3 is 16 residues long. Trimming took 0 bases from V and 3 from J; bases not matched to a gene: 6. Germline lookup yields CDR1 SGDLS and CDR2 YYNGEE. The CDR3 here is CASSVGFSSGEETQYF. CDR3 in DNA: TGTGCCAGCAGCGTAGGGTTTTCTAGCGGGGAAGAGACCCAGTACTTC.

This chain joins TRBV9 and TRBJ2-1, with D hard to call. Per the germline V gene, CDR1 is SGDLS and CDR2 is YYNGEE. Trimming removed 2 bases from V and 2 bases from J, with 11 bases in between. The CDR3 consists of 15 residues. CDR3 nucleotides: TGTGCCAGCAGCGTGTCTACTACCACCTACAATGAGCAGTTCTTC. It specifies CASSVSTTTYNEQFF.

This clonotype was detected only a few times. The genes are TRBV10-3 and TRBJ2-7; possible D gene TRBD1, 6 bases. Germline V gene lookup returns CDR1 ENHRY and CDR2 SYGVKD. CDR3 size: 15 residues. The V end was cut by 6 bases, the J end by 2 bases, with 17 bases between. CDR3 sequence reads: CAIREDRSKPYEQYF. The CDR3, as DNA: TGTGCCATCAGAGAAGACAGGTCGAAACCCTACGAGCAGTACTTC.

This clonotype has more than one count but fewer than ten. This sequence joins TRBV4-2 and TRBJ2-5, with D tentatively TRBD1 (6 bases). Trimming took off 3 bases at V and 1 base at J, with 12 bases between the two ends. The CDR3 runs to 15 residues. The germline V gene has CDR1 LGHNA and CDR2 YNFKEQ. The CDR3 DNA is TGTGCCAGCAGCCAGGTAGACAGGTTCCAAGAGACCCAGTACTTC. This codes for CASSQVDRFQETQYF.

The table lists this clonotype with a few counts. V usage is TRBV7-2 and J usage is TRBJ2-1; no clear D gene. Trimming left V 5 bases short and J 9 bases short, with 14 bases between. The germline V gene has CDR1 SGHTA and CDR2 FQGNSA. The CDR3 length is 13 residues. CDR3 nucleotide sequence: TGTGCCAGCAGCATACAGACCCTCGGTGAGCAGTTCTTC. Protein sequence: CASSIQTLGEQFF. The entire variable domain, with the rest obtained from reference TRBV7-2 and TRBJ2-1, is as follows: GAGVSQSPSNKVTEKGKDVELRCDPISGHTALYWYRQSLGQGLEFLIYFQGNSAPDKSGLPSDRFSAERTGGSVSTLTIQRTQQEDSAVYLCASSIQTLGEQFFGPGTRLTVL.

This clonotype was seen more than once but under ten times. The chain has TRBV4-2 and TRBJ2-1, with 7 bases matching TRBD2. This CDR3 has 16 amino acids. CDR1 and CDR2 (germline): LGHNA, YNFKEQ. J gave up 3 bases and V 4 bases, and 9 bases lay outside the gene matches. This chain's CDR3 is CASSRGGREYYNEQFF. The CDR3 region has the DNA TGTGCCAGCAGCCGCGGGGGACGGGAGTACTACAATGAGCAGTTCTTC.

The chain uses TRBV7-2 and TRBJ2-7; D is ambiguous. The germline CDR1 and CDR2 sequences are SGHTA and FQGNSA. V was cut by 5 bases and J by 2 bases, with 13 bases left in between. The CDR3 spans 14 residues. CDR3 in amino acids: CASSLETVTYEQYF. The CDR3 bases are TGTGCCAGCAGCCTCGAGACGGTTACCTACGAGCAGTACTTC.

V usage is TRBV24-1 and J usage is TRBJ2-5; perhaps TRBD2 as D (6 bases). The CDR3 length is 15 residues. Germline CDR1 reads KGHDR; CDR2 reads SFDVKD. The V end was cut by 4 bases, the J end by 2 bases, with 13 bases between. The CDR3 spells CATSDGTHEQETQYF. In DNA form, the CDR3 reads TGTGCCACCAGTGACGGGACTCACGAGCAAGAGACCCAGTACTTC.

The rearrangement links TRBV7-2 to TRBJ2-7; TRBD2 matches 15 bases. Per germline, CDR1 SGHTA and CDR2 FQGNSA. The CDR3 totals 15 residues. The V and J ends lost 5 bases and 5 bases, in that order; junction bases with no gene match: 4. CDR3 coding DNA: TGTGCCAGCAGCGAGGGACTAGCGGGGGGCGACGAGCAGTACTTC. Translation: CASSEGLAGGDEQYF.

This clonotype occurred once. CDR3 in amino acids: CASVRSSYNEQFF. CDR3 nucleotides: TGTGCCAGCGTTAGGAGCTCCTACAATGAGCAGTTCTTC. The chain combines TRBV2 with TRBJ2-1; D unclear. V lost 8 bases, J lost 0 bases, and 8 bases lay in between. Germline V CDR1 and CDR2: SNHLY, FYNNEI. This CDR3 comprises 13 residues.

This rearrangement joins TRBV4-1 to TRBJ1-2, with D hard to call. This CDR3 is 14 amino acids long. In germline, CDR1 is MGHRA, CDR2 YSYEKL. V lost 4 bases, J lost 7 bases, and 16 bases lay in between. This CDR3 reads CASSPPRSLSGYTF. The CDR3 DNA follows: TGCGCCAGCAGCCCTCCCAGGAGCCTCTCTGGCTACACCTTC.

The chain is built from TRBV5-5 and TRBJ2-1; 15 bases line up with TRBD2. This CDR3 comprises 18 residues. The germline V gene encodes CDR1 SGHKS and CDR2 YYEKEE (reference sequence). Trimming at V came to 4 bases and at J to 3 bases, leaving 8 bases not matched to a gene. CDR3 bases: TGTGCCAGCAGCCCGGGACTAGCGGGGGGTCCCGGCTACAATGAGCAGTTCTTC. Its translation: CASSPGLAGGPGYNEQFF.

The chain combines TRBV20-1 with TRBJ2-3, with D possibly being TRBD2 (5 bases). V dropped 0 bases and J dropped 11 bases, with 27 bases sitting between them. The CDR3 is made up of 17 amino acids. The germline V gene has CDR1 DFQATT and CDR2 SNEGSKA (reference sequence). CDR3 loop: CSARDIRTAALQIGQYF. CDR3 in DNA: TGCAGTGCTAGAGACATCCGAACAGCGGCTTTACAGATAGGGCAGTATTTT.

This clonotype was recorded at least ten times. The genes are TRBV29-1 and TRBJ2-5, with TRBD2 matching 10 bases. J was trimmed by 0 bases and V by 3 bases; bases with no gene match: 7. From germline, CDR1 is SQVTM and CDR2 ANQGSEA. CDR3 length: 16 amino acids. DNA for the CDR3: TGCAGCGTTGAGTTAGCGGGGGGCCCCCACCAAGAGACCCAGTACTTC. It specifies CSVELAGGPHQETQYF.

The genes are TRBV29-1 and TRBJ1-1; 8 bases fit TRBD1. CDR3 length equals 13 residues. Germline V gene sequence: CDR1 SQVTM, CDR2 ANQGSEA. Unmatched junction bases numbered 14, after V lost 6 bases and J lost 11 bases. CDR3 sequence: CSVRGQGRLVAFF. The CDR3 nucleotides are TGCAGCGTCCGAGGACAGGGTCGCTTGGTGGCTTTCTTT. The variable domain in full, with the rest retrieved from reference TRBV29-1 and TRBJ1-1, is SAVISQKPSRDICQRGTSLTIQCQVDSQVTMMFWYRQQPGQSLTLIATANQGSEATYESGFVIDKFPISRPNLTFSTLTVSNMSPEDSSIYLCSVRGQGRLVAFFGQGTRLTVV.

This clonotype has more than one count but fewer than ten. The CDR3 DNA reads TGTGCCAGCACTATTCAGGGGGCCAGTGAAAAACTGTTTTTT. It is translated as CASTIQGASEKLFF. The chain employs TRBV7-9 and TRBJ1-4; TRBD1 matches 8 bases. Germline lookup yields CDR1 SEHNR and CDR2 FQNEAQ (reference sequence). The CDR3 runs to 14 residues. Trimming at V came to 7 bases and at J to 7 bases, leaving 8 bases not matched to a gene.

This clonotype was picked up many times. The chain uses TRBV29-1 and TRBJ2-7; D ambiguous. With 4 bases removed from V and 8 bases from J, the gap between germline ends came to 9 bases. Germline-derived CDR1 and CDR2 are SQVTM and ANQGSEA. The CDR3 length is 10 residues. The DNA of the CDR3 is TGCAGCGTTGTTAGGGATCAGCAGTACTTC. Translating it yields CSVVRDQQYF.

Points on this clonotype: The germline gene is not matched at one end of the junction; a read error may be the cause. The J gene is TRBJ1-2, the V gene TRBV12-3 or TRBV12-4; 9 bases are shared with TRBD1. The CDR3 has 17 amino acids. For the CDR3, the DNA is TGTGCCAGCAGTTTTTGGACAGGGGTTCTGGGAGACTATGGCCACACCTTC. Amino acid sequence: CASSFWTGVLGDYGHTF.

The V call is TRBV5-5, the J call TRBJ1-5, with TRBD1 matching over 8 bases. CDR1 and CDR2 from the germline V gene are SGHKS and YYEKEE (reference sequence). V lost 7 bases and J lost 8; bases outside the gene matches: 11. The CDR3 extends over 14 amino acids. CDR3 loop: CASGSQGDIEPQHF. DNA for the CDR3: TGTGCCAGCGGCTCACAGGGGGACATTGAGCCCCAGCATTTT.

The V and J genes are TRBV7-9 and TRBJ2-5; D tentatively reads TRBD1 or TRBD2 (5 bases each). The CDR3 has 14 residues. V was cut by 7 bases and J by 3 bases, with 15 bases left in between. The germline V gene has CDR1 SEHNR and CDR2 FQNEAQ (reference sequence). Here the CDR3 DNA reads TGTGCCAGCATTCTCAGGGTCGGGGAAGAGACCCAGTACTTC. Amino acids: CASILRVGEETQYF.

The chain employs TRBV20-1 and TRBJ1-2, with TRBD1 as a possible D gene (5 bases). The V end was cut by 1 base, the J end by 2 bases, with 11 bases between. The CDR3 is made up of 14 amino acids. CDR1 and CDR2 from the germline V gene are DFQATT and SNEGSKA (reference sequence). The CDR3 DNA follows: TGCAGTGCTAGAGTAGTAGGGGAGAACTATGGCTACACCTTC. Amino acid sequence: CSARVVGENYGYTF.

The V and J genes are TRBV29-1 and TRBJ2-1; 8 bases fit TRBD1. Germline loops: CDR1 SQVTM, CDR2 ANQGSEA. This CDR3 comprises 14 residues. V lost 7 bases and J lost 3; bases outside the gene matches: 8. CDR3 protein: CSAPVQGDYNEQFF. The CDR3 region has the DNA TGCAGCGCACCAGTACAGGGGGACTACAATGAGCAGTTCTTC.

Of note for this clonotype: Mismatch with germline at one junction end may stem from a read error. The gene calls are TRBV7-7 and TRBJ2-3; 9 nucleotides align to TRBD2. CDR1 SSHAT and CDR2 FNYEAQ come from the germline V gene (reference sequence). The CDR3 contains 19 residues. The CDR3 loop is CASSLAASGVVRSTDTQYF. In DNA form, the CDR3 reads TGTGCTAGCAGCTTAGCGGCTAGCGGGGTTGTTAGAAGCACAGATACGCAGTATTTT.

The V call is TRBV5-1, the J call TRBJ1-6; D perhaps matches TRBD1 (5 bases). CDR1 and CDR2 from the germline V gene are SGHRS and YFSETQ. The CDR3 totals 15 residues. Trimming left V 4 bases short and J 5 bases short, with 13 bases between. CDR3 sequence: CASSQAGGNNSPLHF. The CDR3 nucleotides are TGCGCCAGCAGCCAAGCGGGGGGGAATAATTCACCCCTCCACTTT.

V and J are TRBV5-1 and TRBJ2-4; D is ambiguous. V lost 0 bases and J 8 bases, leaving 12 bases between the germline ends. The CDR3 runs 14 residues. Germline-derived CDR1 and CDR2 are SGHRS and YFSETQ. CDR3 amino acids: CASSLGATRDIQYF. CDR3 in DNA: TGCGCCAGCAGCTTGGGGGCTACCCGGGACATTCAGTACTTC.

This clonotype has only a few counts. The rearrangement joins TRBV7-2 to TRBJ2-5; no clear D. V lost 7 bases to trimming and J lost 2 bases, with 20 bases between them. Germline loops: CDR1 SGHTA, CDR2 FQGNSA. The CDR3 runs 16 residues. CDR3 in amino acids: CASTQSSGRKQETQYF. CDR3 coding DNA: TGTGCCAGCACCCAAAGCTCGGGCAGAAAACAAGAGACCCAGTACTTC.

Concerning this clonotype itself: One junction end disagrees with the germline gene, perhaps due to a read error. The CDR3 DNA sequence: TGTGCCTGCAGCGATTACAGGGGGCGCGCTGGGGCCAACGTCCTGACTTTC. Amino acid sequence: CACSDYRGRAGANVLTF. The chain links TRBV9 to TRBJ2-6; 9 bases fit TRBD1. The CDR3 loop spans 17 amino acids. The V gene's germline CDR1 is SGDLS and CDR2 YYNGEE. Full variable domain (remainder filled in from reference TRBV9 and TRBJ2-6): DSGVTQTPKHLITATGQRVTLRCSPRSGDLSVYWYQQSLDQGLQFLIQYYNGEERAKGNILERFSAQQFPDLHSELNLSSLELGDSALYFCACSDYRGRAGANVLTFGAGSRLTVL.

V and J are TRBV7-2 and TRBJ2-7; 9 nucleotides match TRBD2. Germline lookup yields CDR1 SGHTA and CDR2 FQGNSA. This CDR3 has 13 amino acids. CDR3 DNA sequence: TGTGCGACGGGGCGGGGGGGCCGCTACGAGCAGTACTTC. Its translation is CATGRGGRYEQYF.

The chain links TRBV14 to TRBJ1-5, with TRBD1 matching 8 bases. Germline-derived CDR1 and CDR2 are SGHDN and FVKESK. V dropped 2 bases and J dropped 2; count of bases not matched to a gene: 2. This CDR3 is built from 15 residues. The CDR3 DNA sequence: TGTGCCAGCAGCCAAAAGGACAGGGGCAATCAGCCCCAGCATTTT. Protein product: CASSQKDRGNQPQHF.

This clonotype appeared a few times. The chain uses TRBV7-6 and TRBJ1-6; D is perhaps TRBD1 (6 bases). The V gene lost 5 bases and the J gene lost 4 bases, with 15 bases spanning the gap. Germline CDR1 and CDR2: SGHVS and FNYEAQ. The CDR3 has 16 residues. The CDR3 nucleotides read TGTGCCAGCAGCCCCGGCGGGACAACTTATAATTCACCCCTCCACTTT. Its protein product is CASSPGGTTYNSPLHF.

CDR3 in DNA: TGCAGTGCTGGGGATGGGTTAACCTTGCGGGAGCAGTACTTC. The encoded protein is CSAGDGLTLREQYF. The V gene is TRBV20-1, the J gene TRBJ2-7, with D uncertain. Germline loops: CDR1 DFQATT, CDR2 SNEGSKA (reference sequence). The CDR3 runs 14 residues. V shed 5 bases and J shed 7 bases, with 21 bases lying between them.

Concerning this clonotype: A junction end diverges from the germline sequence, so it may reflect a read error. V and J are TRBV18 and TRBJ1-5, with 7 bases aligning to TRBD1. Germline V gene lookup returns CDR1 KGHSH and CDR2 LQKENI. CDR3 size: 14 residues. CDR3 bases: TGTGCCTGCTCACCGGAAACAGGGGAACAGCCCCAGCATTTT. The encoded protein is CACSPETGEQPQHF.